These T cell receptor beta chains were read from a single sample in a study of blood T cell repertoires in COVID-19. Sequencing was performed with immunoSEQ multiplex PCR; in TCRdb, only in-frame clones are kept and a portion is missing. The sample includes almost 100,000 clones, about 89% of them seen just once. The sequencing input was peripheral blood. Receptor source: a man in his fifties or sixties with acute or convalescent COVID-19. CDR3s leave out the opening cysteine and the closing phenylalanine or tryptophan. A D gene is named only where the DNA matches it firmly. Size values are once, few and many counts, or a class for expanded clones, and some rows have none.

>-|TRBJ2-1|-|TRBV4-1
ASSQAPPLGHLF
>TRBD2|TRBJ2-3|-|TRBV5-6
ASSLSGGGLPTDTQY
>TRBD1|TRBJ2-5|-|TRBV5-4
ASSPRDRAGETQY
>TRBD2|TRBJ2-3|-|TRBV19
ASRTSGRASDTQY
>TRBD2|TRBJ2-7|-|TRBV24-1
ATSETGTSLGEQY
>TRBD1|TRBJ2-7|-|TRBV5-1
ASSLEDRPEEEQY
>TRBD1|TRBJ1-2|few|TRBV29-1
SVDDRGQGGYT
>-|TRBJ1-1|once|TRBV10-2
ASSDQATNTEAF
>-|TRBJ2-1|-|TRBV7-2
ASSLVGKGNEQF
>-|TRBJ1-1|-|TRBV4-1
ASSPRDGSMNTEAF
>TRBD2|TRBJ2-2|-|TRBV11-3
ASSRGTSTNTGELF
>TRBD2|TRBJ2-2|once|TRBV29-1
SVRVLAGGSGELF
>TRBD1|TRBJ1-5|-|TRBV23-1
ASSQRRTGPPYQPQH
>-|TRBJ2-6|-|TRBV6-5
ASSYSIASGANVLT
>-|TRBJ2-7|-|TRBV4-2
ASSQDQADYEQY
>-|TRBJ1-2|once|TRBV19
ASSKTGANYGYT
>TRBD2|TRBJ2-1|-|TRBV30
AWRRGTSAYNEQF
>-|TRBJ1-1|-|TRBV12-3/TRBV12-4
ASKRPGGSEAF
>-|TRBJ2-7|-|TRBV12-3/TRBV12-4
ASTSSPTEQY
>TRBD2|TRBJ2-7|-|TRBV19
ASRDGLAGVSRGEQY
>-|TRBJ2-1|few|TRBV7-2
ASSLDPSVGEQF
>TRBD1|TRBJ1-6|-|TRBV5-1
ASSSTGTAASYNSPLH
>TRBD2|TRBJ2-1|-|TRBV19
ASSIDGRAGNEQF
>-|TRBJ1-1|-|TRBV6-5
ASSYGSRGSTEAF
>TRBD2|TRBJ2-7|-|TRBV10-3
AISELAGADEQY
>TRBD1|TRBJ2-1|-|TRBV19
ASSKVGTGGYNEQF
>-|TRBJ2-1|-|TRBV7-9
ASSLLAPSYNEQF
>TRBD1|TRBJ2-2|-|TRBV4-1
ASSQGRQGANTGELF
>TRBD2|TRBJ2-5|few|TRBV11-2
ASSYSGRPQETQY
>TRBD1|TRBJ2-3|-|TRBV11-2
ASSYVMDRGNTDTQY
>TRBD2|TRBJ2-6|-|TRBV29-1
SVWAGAGANVLT
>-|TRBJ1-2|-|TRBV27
ASSFAGGRYGYT
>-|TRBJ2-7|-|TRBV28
ASRTPGRATGEQY
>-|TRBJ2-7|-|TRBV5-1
ASRPDSNSYEQY
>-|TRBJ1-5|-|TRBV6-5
ASSYNVNSNQPQH
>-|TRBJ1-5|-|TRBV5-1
ASSLETVYQPQH
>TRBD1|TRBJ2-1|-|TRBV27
ASSHGQGRSHEQF
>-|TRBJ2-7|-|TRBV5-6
ASSPPSTVFSYEQY